This T cell receptor (beta chain) was recovered during a study of T-cell reconstitution after alpha-beta-depleted transplantation in children (dated by TCRdb to the mid-2010s). About the investigation overall: The study quantitatively tracked T-cell immune reconstitution after TCRalphabeta/CD19-depleted allogeneic hematopoietic cell transplantation in children using TCR repertoire profiling.

V is pruned by 4 bases and J by 3 bases, leaving 8 bases of the junction without a gene match. From the germline V gene (reference sequence), CDR1 is LGHDT and CDR2 is YNNKEL. From the cysteine through the phenylalanine, the CDR3 covers 16 amino acids. The kept DNA is CDR3 alone, 48 bases in frame from the first base. Libraries were made using PCR. Sequencing instrument: Illumina HiSeq 2500. To normalize quantification of the TCRbeta repertoire, the TCR libraries were built with molecular barcoding that relied on unique molecular identifiers. TCRdb ran its own pipeline on the public reads, namely fastp trimming at Q25 and MiXCR clone calling, and kept in-frame beta chains. Rows with one shared CDR3 protein collapse into an entry with the most common genes and DNA. The sample has 400,000 to 500,000 distinct CDR3 sequences on record, 9.5% to 13% of them singletons. Roughly 6% of the sample is in the top ten clones.

This clonotype was found many times. Its binding antigen is unknown. The sample holds no much larger clone one base away, and base qualities are not on file. The receptor was derived from a human donor who donated a stem cell graft to a child with acute myeloid leukemia. This specimen was PBMCs from the stem cell graft donor, taken from the stem cell graft. The chain was built from TRBV3-1 and TRBJ2-3, and 9 junctional nucleotides match TRBD2. The DNA sequence is as follows: TGTGCCAGCAGCCCGGAACGGGGACTAGCAACAGATACGCAGTATTTT. Its protein is CASSPERGLATDTQYF.